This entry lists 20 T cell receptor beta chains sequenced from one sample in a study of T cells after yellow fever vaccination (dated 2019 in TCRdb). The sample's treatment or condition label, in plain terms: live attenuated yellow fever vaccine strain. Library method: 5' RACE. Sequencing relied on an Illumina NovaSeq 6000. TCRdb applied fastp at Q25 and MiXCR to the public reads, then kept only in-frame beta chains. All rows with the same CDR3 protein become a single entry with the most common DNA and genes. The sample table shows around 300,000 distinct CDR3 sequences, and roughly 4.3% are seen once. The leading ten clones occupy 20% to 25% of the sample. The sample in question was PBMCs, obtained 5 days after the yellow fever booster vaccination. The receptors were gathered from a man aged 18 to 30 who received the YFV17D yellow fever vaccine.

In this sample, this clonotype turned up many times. The CDR3 DNA sequence: TGCAGTGCTAGCGAGCCGGGACAGAGGTTCTTC. This translates into CSASEPGQRFF. This sequence joins TRBV20-1 and TRBJ2-1; the match to TRBD1 covers 7 bases. The CDR3 sequence is 11 residues long. Germline CDR1 is DFQATT and CDR2 is SNEGSKA (reference sequence). V trimming: 3 bases; J trimming: 15 bases; junction bases outside the gene matches: 8.

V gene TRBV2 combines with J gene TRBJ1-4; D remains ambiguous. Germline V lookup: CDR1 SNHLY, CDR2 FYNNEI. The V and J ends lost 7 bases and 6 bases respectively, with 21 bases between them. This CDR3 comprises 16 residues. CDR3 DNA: TGTGCCAGCACCGGCGCCGTAGTCGGAATCGATGAAAAACTGTTTTTT. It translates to CASTGAVVGIDEKLFF.

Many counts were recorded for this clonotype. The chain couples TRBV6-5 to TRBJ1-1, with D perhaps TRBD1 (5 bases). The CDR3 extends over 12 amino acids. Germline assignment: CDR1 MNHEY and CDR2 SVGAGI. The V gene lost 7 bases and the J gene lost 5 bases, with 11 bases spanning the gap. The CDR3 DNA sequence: TGTGCCAGCAAGGGCTGGGGGACTGAAGCTTTCTTT. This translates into CASKGWGTEAFF.

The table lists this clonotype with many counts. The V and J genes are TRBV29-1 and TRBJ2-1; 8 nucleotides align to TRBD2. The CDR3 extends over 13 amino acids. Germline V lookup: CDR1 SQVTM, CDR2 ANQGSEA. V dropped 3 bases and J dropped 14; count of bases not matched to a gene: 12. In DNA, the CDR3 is TGCAGCGTTGATCCAGCGGGGGAGTATAGGAAGTTCTTC. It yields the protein CSVDPAGEYRKFF.

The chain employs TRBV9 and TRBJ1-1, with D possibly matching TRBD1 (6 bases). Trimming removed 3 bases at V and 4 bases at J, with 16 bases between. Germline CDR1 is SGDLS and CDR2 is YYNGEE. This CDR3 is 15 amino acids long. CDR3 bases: TGTGCCAGCAGCGCAGCAGGACAGATGGGCACTGAAGCTTTCTTT. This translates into CASSAAGQMGTEAFF.

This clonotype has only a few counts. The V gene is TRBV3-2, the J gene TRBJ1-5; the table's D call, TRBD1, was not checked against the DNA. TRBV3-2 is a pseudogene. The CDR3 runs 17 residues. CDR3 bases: TGTGCCAGCACCCCCCTTGTTGGGGCTACAAGCAATCAGCCCCAGCATTTT. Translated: CASTPLVGATSNQPQHF.

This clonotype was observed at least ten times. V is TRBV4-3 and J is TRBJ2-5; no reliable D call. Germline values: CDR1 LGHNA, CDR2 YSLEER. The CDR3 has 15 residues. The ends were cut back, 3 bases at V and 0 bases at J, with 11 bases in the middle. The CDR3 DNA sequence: TGCGCCAGCAGCCATGCTCTAGGCTACCAAGAGACCCAGTACTTC. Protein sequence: CASSHALGYQETQYF.

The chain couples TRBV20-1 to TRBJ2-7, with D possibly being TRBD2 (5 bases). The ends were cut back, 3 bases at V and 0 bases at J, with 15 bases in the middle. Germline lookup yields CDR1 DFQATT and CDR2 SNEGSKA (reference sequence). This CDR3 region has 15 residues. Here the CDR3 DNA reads TGCAGTGCTAGTAGCGAGTGGTTGAGCTCCTACGAGCAGTACGTC. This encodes CSASSEWLSSYEQYV.

The CDR3 here is CASSQGRETYNSPLHF. DNA of the CDR3: TGTGCCAGCAGTCAAGGCAGGGAAACCTATAATTCACCCCTCCACTTT. The chain uses TRBV6-5 and TRBJ1-6, with D possibly TRBD1 on 5 matching bases. V dropped 5 bases and J dropped 2 bases, with 13 bases sitting between them. The CDR3 spans 16 residues. CDR1 is MNHEY and CDR2 is SVGAGI in the germline V gene.

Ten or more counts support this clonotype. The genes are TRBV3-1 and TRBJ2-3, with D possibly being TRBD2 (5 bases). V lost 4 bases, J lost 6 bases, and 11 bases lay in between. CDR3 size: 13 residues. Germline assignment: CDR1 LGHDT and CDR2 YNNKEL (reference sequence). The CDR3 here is CASSLRGPDTQYF. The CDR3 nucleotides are TGTGCCAGCAGCCTGAGAGGGCCGGATACGCAGTATTTT.

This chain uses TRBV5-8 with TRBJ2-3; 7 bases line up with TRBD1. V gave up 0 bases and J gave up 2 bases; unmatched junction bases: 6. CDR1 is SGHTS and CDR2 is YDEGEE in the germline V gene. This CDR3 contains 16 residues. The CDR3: CASSLDRGLFTDTQYF. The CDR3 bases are TGTGCCAGCAGCTTGGACAGGGGCTTATTCACAGATACGCAGTATTTT.

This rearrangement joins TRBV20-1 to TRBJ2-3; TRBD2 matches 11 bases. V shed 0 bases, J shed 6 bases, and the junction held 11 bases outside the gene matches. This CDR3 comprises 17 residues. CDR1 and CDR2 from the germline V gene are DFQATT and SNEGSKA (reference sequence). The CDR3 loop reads CSARDLALAGGLDTQYF. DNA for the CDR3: TGCAGTGCTAGAGATTTGGCTCTAGCGGGGGGCCTGGATACGCAGTATTTT.

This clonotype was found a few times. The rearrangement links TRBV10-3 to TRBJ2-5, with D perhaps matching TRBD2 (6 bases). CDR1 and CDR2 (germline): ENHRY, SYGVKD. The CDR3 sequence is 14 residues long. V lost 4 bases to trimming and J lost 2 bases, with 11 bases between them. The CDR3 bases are TGTGCCATCAGTGTATGGGGGAGGCAAGAGACCCAGTACTTC. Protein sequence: CAISVWGRQETQYF.

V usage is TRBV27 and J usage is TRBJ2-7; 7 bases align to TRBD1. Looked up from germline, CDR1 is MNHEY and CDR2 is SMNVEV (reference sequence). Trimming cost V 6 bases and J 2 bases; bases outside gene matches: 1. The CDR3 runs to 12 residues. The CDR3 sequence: CASRGQTYEQYF. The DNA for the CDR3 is TGTGCCAGCAGGGGACAGACCTACGAGCAGTACTTC.

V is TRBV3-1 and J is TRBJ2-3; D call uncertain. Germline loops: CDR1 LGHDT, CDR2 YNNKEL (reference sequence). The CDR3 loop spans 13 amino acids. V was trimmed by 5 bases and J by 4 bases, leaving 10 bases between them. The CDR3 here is CASSSVEPDTQYF. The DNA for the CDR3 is TGTGCCAGCAGCTCAGTTGAACCAGATACGCAGTATTTT.

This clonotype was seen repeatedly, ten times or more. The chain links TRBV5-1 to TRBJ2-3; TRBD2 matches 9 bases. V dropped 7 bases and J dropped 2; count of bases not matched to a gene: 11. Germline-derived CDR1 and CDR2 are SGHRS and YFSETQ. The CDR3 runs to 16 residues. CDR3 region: CASHLGLAGFTDTQYF. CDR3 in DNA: TGCGCCAGCCACCTCGGGCTAGCGGGGTTCACAGATACGCAGTATTTT. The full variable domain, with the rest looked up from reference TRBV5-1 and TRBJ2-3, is KAGVTQTPRYLIKTRGQQVTLSCSPISGHRSVSWYQQTPGQGLQFLFEYFSETQRNKGNFPGRFSGRQFSNSRSEMNVSTLELGDSALYLCASHLGLAGFTDTQYFGPGTRLTVL.

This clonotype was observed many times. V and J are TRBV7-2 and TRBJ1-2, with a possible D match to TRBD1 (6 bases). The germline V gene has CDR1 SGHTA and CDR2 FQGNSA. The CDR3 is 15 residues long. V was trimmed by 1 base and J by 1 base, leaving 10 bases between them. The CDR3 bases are TGTGCCAGCAGCTTAGGGACAGAAGTTAACTATGGCTACACCTTC. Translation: CASSLGTEVNYGYTF.

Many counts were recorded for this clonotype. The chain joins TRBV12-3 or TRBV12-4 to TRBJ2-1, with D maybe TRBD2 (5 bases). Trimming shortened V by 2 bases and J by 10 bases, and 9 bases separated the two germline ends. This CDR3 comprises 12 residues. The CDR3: CASSLNGKEQFF. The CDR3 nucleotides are TGTGCCAGCAGTTTAAACGGGAAGGAGCAGTTCTTC.

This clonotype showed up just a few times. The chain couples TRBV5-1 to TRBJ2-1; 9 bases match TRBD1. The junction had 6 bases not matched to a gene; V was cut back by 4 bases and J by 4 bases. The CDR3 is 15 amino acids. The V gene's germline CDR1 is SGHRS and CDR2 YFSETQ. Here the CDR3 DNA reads TGCGCCAGCAGCGGGTGGGACAGGGAATACAATGAGCAGTTCTTC. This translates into CASSGWDREYNEQFF. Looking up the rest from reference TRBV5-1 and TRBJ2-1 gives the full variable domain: KAGVTQTPRYLIKTRGQQVTLSCSPISGHRSVSWYQQTPGQGLQFLFEYFSETQRNKGNFPGRFSGRQFSNSRSEMNVSTLELGDSALYLCASSGWDREYNEQFFGPGTRLTVL.

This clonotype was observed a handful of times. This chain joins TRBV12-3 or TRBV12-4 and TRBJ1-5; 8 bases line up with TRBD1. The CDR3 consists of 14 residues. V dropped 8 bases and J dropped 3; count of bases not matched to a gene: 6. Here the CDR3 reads CASGTQGANQPQHF. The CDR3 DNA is TGTGCCAGCGGGACCCAGGGGGCCAATCAGCCCCAGCATTTT.